This record concerns one T cell receptor (beta chain) sequence. The sample is drawn from a study of blood T cell repertoires in COVID-19. Only in-frame clones appear in the TCRdb table, and some are missing; sequencing was by immunoSEQ multiplex PCR. The table lists 200,000 or so clones, around 84% of them singletons. Germline loops: CDR1 SNHLY, CDR2 FYNNEI. The junction had 5 bases not matched to a gene; V was cut back by 6 bases and J by 6 bases. The CDR3 runs 13 residues. The sequence came from a man in his forties or fifties with acute or convalescent COVID-19. Sequenced input: peripheral blood. This chain connects TRBV2 to TRBJ2-7, with 10 positions matching TRBD1. The DNA of the CDR3 is TGTGCCAGCAGCGAGGGACAGGGGTTCGAGCAGTACTTC. Translated: CASSEGQGFEQYF. Complete variable domain (other parts from reference TRBV2 and TRBJ2-7): EPEVTQTPSHQVTQMGQEVILRCVPISNHLYFYWYRQILGQKVEFLVSFYNNEISEKSEIFDDQFSVERPDGSNFTLKIRSTKLEDSAMYFCASSEGQGFEQYFGPGTRLTVT.